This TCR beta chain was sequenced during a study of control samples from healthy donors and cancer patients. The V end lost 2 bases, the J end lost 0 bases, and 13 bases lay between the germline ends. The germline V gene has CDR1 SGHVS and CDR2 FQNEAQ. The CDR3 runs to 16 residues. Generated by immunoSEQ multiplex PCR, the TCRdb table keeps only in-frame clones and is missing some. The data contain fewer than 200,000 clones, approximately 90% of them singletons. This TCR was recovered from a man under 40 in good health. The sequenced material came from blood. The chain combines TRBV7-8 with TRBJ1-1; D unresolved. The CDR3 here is CASSLRNFAVNTEAFF. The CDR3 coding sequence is TGTGCCAGCAGCTTAAGAAACTTTGCGGTGAACACTGAAGCTTTCTTT. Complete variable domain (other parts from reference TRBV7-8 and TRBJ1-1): GAGVSQSPRYKVAKRGQDVALRCDPISGHVSLFWYQQALGQGPEFLTYFQNEAQLDKSGLPSDRFFAERPEGSVSTLKIQRTQQEDSAVYLCASSLRNFAVNTEAFFGQGTRLTVV.